This record covers a single T cell receptor (beta chain). Its antigen remains undetermined. The record has no base qualities; no much larger clone is one base away. Per the germline V gene, SGHVS is the CDR1 and FQNEAQ is the CDR2. The CDR3, from cysteine to phenylalanine, totals 16 residues. The sequence is cut down to CDR3 DNA, 48 bases in frame from base 1. Unmatched junction bases come to 6, with V trimmed by 4 bases and J by 1 base. These data originate in a study of T cell responses to AZD1222 COVID-19 vaccine (dated by TCRdb to the early 2020s). Background on the whole study: TCR sequencing was performed for roughly 250 trial participants, of whom 200 to 220 were given two doses of AZD1222 and some 25 were given two doses of MenACWY control vaccine. Enrollment into the trials was organized by age into subgroups of 18-55, 56-69 and 70-plus years, and those subgroups contained approximately 150, 30 and 60 TCR-sequenced participants, respectively. Broader findings and caveats from the paper: Participants were mostly white British, with more females than males. The authors suggested clonal diversity may have been underestimated. In the small 56-69-year group, the increase in depth fell short of significance, most likely because of low power. Nearly half of unique spike-specific TCRs reportedly recognized epitopes outside regions mutated in the B.1.351 and B.1.1.7 variants. Because no day 14 peak-response samples were available, the repertoires could be characterized only after the peak T cell response. Vaccine-associated CD4 TCRs spanned the whole spike protein, with dominant responses in regions 160-218 and 743-854. Only five to seven AZD1222 recipients were SARS-CoV-2 seropositive at baseline, limiting conclusions about previously exposed vaccinees. After two AZD1222 doses, spike-specific TCR breadth and depth were significantly higher than at day 0 and than in MenACWY recipients.

The CDR3 regions of human TCRbeta chains were subjected to immunosequencing. Processing in the source paper ran as follows. Repertoire TCRs were matched against a reference library of SARS-CoV-2-specific TCRs generated with the MIRA antigen-specificity platform. Breadth was defined as the fraction of unique TCRs that were SARS-CoV-2-associated. Depth was defined as the fraction of total T cells that were SARS-CoV-2-associated. Using the MIRA data, each spike-specific TCR was assigned both to the spike region to which the TCR was reactive and to a CD4 or CD8 class. Log10-transformed breadth and depth values were compared by one-way ANOVA with Sidak's multiple comparisons tests. The table comes from immuneACCESS by way of TCRdb, which keeps in-frame sequences with V and J called. Part of the clones is missing from these tables; in studies checked, under half for an unresolved V gene and the rest for unknown reasons. V, J and clone size are those of that table, while D and trimming were read from the DNA. The sample table shows under 95,000 clones, and around 88% are seen once. Jointly, the top ten make up roughly 10% of the sample.

The time point label on this specimen signifies: about 28 days (+/-7) after the second vaccine dose. AZD1222 recipients with second doses at about 4 weeks or about 12 weeks were pooled, because spike-specific TCR depth and breadth did not differ between schedules. Samples from vaccinated people were obtained from the UK trials COV001 and COV002, which included a single-blind randomized controlled phase 2/3 trial of AZD1222 (ChAdOx1 nCoV-19) in healthy adults. Trial participant PBMC samples were collected at day 0 and day 28 after the second dose for TCRbeta chain sequencing. The chain uses TRBV7-8 and TRBJ2-2; 7 central bases correspond to TRBD2. Source: peripheral blood, taken 28 days after the second AZD1222 dose. This receptor was identified in an adult who received the AZD1222 COVID-19 vaccine. In nucleotides, the sequence is TGTGCCAGCAGCTATAGTGGCGGGGGGAACACCGGGGAGCTGTTTTTT. Translation gives CASSYSGGGNTGELFF. Beyond the CDR3, the reference TRBV7-8 and TRBJ2-2 genes provide the residues; the full variable domain reads: GAGVSQSPRYKVAKRGQDVALRCDPISGHVSLFWYQQALGQGPEFLTYFQNEAQLDKSGLPSDRFFAERPEGSVSTLKIQRTQQEDSAVYLCASSYSGGGNTGELFFGEGSRLTVL.